This T cell receptor beta chain was sequenced during a study of shared clonotypes between healthy human individuals. Study summary: Aged between 18 and 49, the donors were a couple of women and three men.

This table comes from immunoSEQ multiplex PCR, and its TCRdb copy is limited to in-frame clones, with some not included. The table shows around 340,000 clones, with about 73% occurring only once. This clone is a singleton in its sample. V shed 7 bases and J shed 5 bases, with 26 bases lying between them. This CDR3 has 17 residues. CDR1 is MDHEN, CDR2 SYDVKM, per germline. Donors, without exception, were Caucasian adults residing in Nashville, Tennessee. This rearrangement joins TRBV28 to TRBJ1-2; D uncertain. Sequencing input: memory CD4+ T cells sorted from blood. The subset denotes: CD45RA-negative fraction. This receptor was taken from a young man in good health. Here the CDR3 DNA reads TGTGCCAGCAACGATCCGGAATGGTCCCCGACGGGGTATGGCTACACCTTC. It codes for CASNDPEWSPTGYGYTF.